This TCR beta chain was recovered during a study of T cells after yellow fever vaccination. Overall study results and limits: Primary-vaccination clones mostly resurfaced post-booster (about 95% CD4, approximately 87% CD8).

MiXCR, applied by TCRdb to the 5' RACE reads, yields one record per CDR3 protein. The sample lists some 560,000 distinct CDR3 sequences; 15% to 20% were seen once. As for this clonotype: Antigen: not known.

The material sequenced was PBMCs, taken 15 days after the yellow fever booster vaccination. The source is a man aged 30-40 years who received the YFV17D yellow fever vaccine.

CDR3 amino acids: CASSVAPTNADTQYF. The CDR3, as DNA: TGTGCCAGCAGTGTAGCCCCGACAAATGCAGATACGCAGTATTTT. The chain uses TRBV6-2 or TRBV6-3 and TRBJ2-3; no definite D call. The CDR3 loop spans 15 amino acids. Per the germline V gene, CDR1 is MNHEY and CDR2 is SVGEGT. With 5 bases removed from V and 4 bases from J, the gap between germline ends came to 16 bases.